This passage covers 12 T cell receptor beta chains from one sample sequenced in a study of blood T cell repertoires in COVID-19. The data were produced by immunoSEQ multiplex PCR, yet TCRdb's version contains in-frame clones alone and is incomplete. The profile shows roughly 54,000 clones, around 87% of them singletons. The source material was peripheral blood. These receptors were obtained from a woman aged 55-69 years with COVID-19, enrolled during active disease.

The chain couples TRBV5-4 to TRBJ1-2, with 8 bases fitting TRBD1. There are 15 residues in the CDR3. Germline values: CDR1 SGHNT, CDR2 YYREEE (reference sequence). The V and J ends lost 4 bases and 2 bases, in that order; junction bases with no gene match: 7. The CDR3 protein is CASSTRTGRNYGYTF. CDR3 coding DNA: TGTGCCAGCAGCACCCGGACAGGGAGAAACTATGGCTACACCTTC.

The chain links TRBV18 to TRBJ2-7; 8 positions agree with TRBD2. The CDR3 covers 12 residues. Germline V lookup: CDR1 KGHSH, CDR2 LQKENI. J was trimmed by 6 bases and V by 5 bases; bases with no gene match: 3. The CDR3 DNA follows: TGTGCCAGCTCAACCGGGACTAGCGAGCAGTACTTC. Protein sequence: CASSTGTSEQYF.

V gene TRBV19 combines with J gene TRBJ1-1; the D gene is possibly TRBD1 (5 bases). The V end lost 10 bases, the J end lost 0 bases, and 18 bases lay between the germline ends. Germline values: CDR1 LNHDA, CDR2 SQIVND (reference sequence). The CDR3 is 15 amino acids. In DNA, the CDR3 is TGTGCCATCCCCGGGTGCCCAGGGTTGAACACTGAAGCTTTCTTT. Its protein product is CAIPGCPGLNTEAFF.

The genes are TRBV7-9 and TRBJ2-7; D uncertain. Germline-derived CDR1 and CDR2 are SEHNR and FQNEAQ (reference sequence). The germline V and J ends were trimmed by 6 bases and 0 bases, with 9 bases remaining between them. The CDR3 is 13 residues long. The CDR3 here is CASRNSTSYEQYF. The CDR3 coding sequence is TGTGCCAGCAGGAATAGTACCTCCTACGAGCAGTACTTC.

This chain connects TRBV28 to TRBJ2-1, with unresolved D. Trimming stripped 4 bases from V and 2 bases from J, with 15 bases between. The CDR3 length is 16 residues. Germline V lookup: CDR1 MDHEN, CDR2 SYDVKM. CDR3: CASSSSRVSPYNEQFF. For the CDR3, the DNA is TGTGCCAGCAGTTCGTCACGAGTTTCGCCCTACAATGAGCAGTTCTTC.

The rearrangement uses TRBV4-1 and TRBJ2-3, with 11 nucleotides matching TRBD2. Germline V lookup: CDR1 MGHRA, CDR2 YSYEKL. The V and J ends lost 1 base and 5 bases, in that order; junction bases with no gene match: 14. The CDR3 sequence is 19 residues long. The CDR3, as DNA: TGCGCCAGCAGCCAAGTGGCGCTAGCGGGAGGCGCACAGGGAGATACGCAGTATTTT. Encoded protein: CASSQVALAGGAQGDTQYF.

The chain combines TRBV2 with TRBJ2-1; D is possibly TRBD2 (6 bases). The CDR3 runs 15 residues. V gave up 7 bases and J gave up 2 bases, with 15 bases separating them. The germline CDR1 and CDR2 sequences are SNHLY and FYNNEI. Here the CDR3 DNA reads TGTGCCAGCACGCCCGGGAGACCTACCTACAATGAGCAGTTCTTC. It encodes CASTPGRPTYNEQFF.

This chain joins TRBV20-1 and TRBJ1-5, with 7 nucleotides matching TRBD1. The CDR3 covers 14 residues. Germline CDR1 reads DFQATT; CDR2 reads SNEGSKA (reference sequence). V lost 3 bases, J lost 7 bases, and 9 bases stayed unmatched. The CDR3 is CSASRNTGVQPQHF. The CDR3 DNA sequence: TGCAGTGCTAGTCGAAACACAGGGGTACAGCCCCAGCATTTT.

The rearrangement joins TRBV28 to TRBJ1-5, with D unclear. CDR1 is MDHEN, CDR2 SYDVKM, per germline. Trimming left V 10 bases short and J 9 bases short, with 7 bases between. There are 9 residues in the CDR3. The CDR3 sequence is CATFPPQHF. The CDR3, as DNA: TGTGCCACGTTCCCGCCCCAGCATTTT.

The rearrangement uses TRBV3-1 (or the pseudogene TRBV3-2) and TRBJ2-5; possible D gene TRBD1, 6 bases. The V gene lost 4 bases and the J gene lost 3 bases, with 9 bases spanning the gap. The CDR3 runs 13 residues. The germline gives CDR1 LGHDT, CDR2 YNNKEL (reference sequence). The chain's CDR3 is CASSLGHKETQYF. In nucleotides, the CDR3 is TGTGCCAGCAGCCTGGGACATAAAGAGACCCAGTACTTC.

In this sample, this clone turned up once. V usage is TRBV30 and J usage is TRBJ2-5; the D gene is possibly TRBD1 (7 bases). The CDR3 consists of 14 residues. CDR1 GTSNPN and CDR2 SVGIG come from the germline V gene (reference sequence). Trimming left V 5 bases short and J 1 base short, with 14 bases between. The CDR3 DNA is TGTGCCTGGGCAGGGGGGAACTTCCAAGAGACCCAGTACTTC. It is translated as CAWAGGNFQETQYF.

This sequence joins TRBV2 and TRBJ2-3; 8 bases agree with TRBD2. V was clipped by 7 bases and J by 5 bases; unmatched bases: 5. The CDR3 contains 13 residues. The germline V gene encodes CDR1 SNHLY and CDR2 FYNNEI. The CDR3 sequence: CASMTSERDTQYF. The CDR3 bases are TGTGCCAGCATGACTAGCGAAAGAGATACGCAGTATTTT.